The 21 T cell receptor beta chains listed next were all sequenced from one sample in a study of cytotoxic CD8 clonotypes in ibrutinib-treated CLL (dated by TCRdb to the early 2020s). The sample's time point, from its label and the paper: 12 months on ibrutinib. The library was prepared using the immunoSEQ multiplex PCR assay. In its TCRdb copy, this immuneACCESS table keeps in-frame sequences only and misses some clones. Where compared with another copy, unresolved V genes explain less than half of these, and the others have no known cause. The sample table shows about 130,000 clones, and around 80% are seen once. The ten largest clones add up to roughly 13% of the sample. The sample consisted of PBMCs, taken after 12 months of ibrutinib treatment. These receptors came from a human donor with chronic lymphocytic leukemia.

The chain is built from TRBV7-2 and TRBJ2-7, with a weak D call TRBD2 (5 bases). Germline V gene sequence: CDR1 SGHTA, CDR2 FQGNSA. There are 14 residues in the CDR3. V was clipped by 5 bases and J by 4 bases, with 15 bases between them. The CDR3 reads CASSRRGWTYEQYF. CDR3 DNA sequence: TGTGCCAGCAGCCGCCGCGGGTGGACTTACGAGCAGTACTTC. Looking up the rest from reference TRBV7-2 and TRBJ2-7 gives the full variable domain: GAGVSQSPSNKVTEKGKDVELRCDPISGHTALYWYRQSLGQGLEFLIYFQGNSAPDKSGLPSDRFSAERTGGSVSTLTIQRTQQEDSAVYLCASSRRGWTYEQYFGPGTRLTVT.

This clone was seen just once. The V gene is TRBV27, the J gene TRBJ2-5, with 13 positions matching TRBD2. The CDR3 is 16 residues long. The germline CDR1 and CDR2 sequences are MNHEY and SMNVEV (reference sequence). The V and J ends lost 4 bases and 4 bases, in that order; junction bases with no gene match: 6. CDR3 loop: CASSSWTSGSGETQYF. CDR3 nucleotide sequence: TGTGCCAGCAGTTCATGGACTAGCGGGAGTGGAGAGACCCAGTACTTC.

The chain is built from TRBV15 and TRBJ2-2; D might be TRBD2 (6 bases). The CDR3 is 16 residues long. Per the germline V gene, CDR1 is LNHNV and CDR2 is YYDKDF (reference sequence). Trimming removed 0 bases at V and 6 bases at J, with 14 bases between. The CDR3 sequence: CATSRDRGIGAGELFF. CDR3 sequence (DNA): TGTGCCACCAGCAGAGATCGGGGGATTGGTGCCGGGGAGCTGTTTTTT.

The chain links TRBV6-6 to TRBJ1-5, with TRBD1 matching 7 bases. The ends lost 2 bases at V and 4 bases at J; junction bases unmatched: 5. In germline, CDR1 is MNHNY, CDR2 SVGAGI (reference sequence). The CDR3 is 15 amino acids. CDR3 region: CASSYLGQANQPQHF. The CDR3 coding sequence is TGTGCCAGCAGTTACCTCGGACAGGCGAATCAGCCCCAGCATTTT.

The chain uses TRBV19 and TRBJ2-3; no definite D call. V was shortened by 3 bases and J by 5 bases, with 12 bases between the two germline ends. Germline V gene lookup returns CDR1 LNHDA and CDR2 SQIVND (reference sequence). The CDR3 runs to 14 residues. CDR3 DNA sequence: TGTGCCAGTAGTATTCGGGCAGCGAAAGATACGCAGTATTTT. Residues: CASSIRAAKDTQYF.

The chain employs TRBV19 and TRBJ1-2, with D perhaps matching TRBD1 (5 bases). Trimming removed 2 bases from V and 7 bases from J, with 17 bases in between. The CDR3 runs 15 residues. Germline V gene data show CDR1 as LNHDA and CDR2 as SQIVND (reference sequence). The CDR3 is CASSIPPFGGAGYTF. CDR3 nucleotide sequence: TGTGCCAGTAGTATACCCCCGTTTGGGGGAGCTGGCTACACCTTC.

This chain joins TRBV4-1 and TRBJ2-1; 11 nucleotides match TRBD2. Looked up from germline, CDR1 is MGHRA and CDR2 is YSYEKL. V dropped 2 bases and J dropped 5; count of bases not matched to a gene: 11. The CDR3 has 18 residues. CDR3 protein: CASSQSPSSGRSDNEQFF. For the CDR3, the DNA is TGCGCCAGCAGCCAATCTCCTTCTAGCGGGAGGTCTGACAATGAGCAGTTCTTC.

The chain recombines TRBV18 with TRBJ1-1, with 10 bases fitting TRBD1. This CDR3 spans 15 amino acids. Germline CDR1 KGHSH, CDR2 LQKENI. The V and J ends lost 5 bases and 2 bases, in that order; junction bases with no gene match: 5. The CDR3 DNA reads as TGTGCCAGCTCAACCCAGACAGGGGGCAACACTGAAGCTTTCTTT. Translation gives CASSTQTGGNTEAFF.

The rearrangement links TRBV19 to TRBJ2-1; D could derive from TRBD1 or TRBD2 (5 bases each). Germline lookup yields CDR1 LNHDA and CDR2 SQIVND (reference sequence). Trimming left V 1 base short and J 5 bases short, with 9 bases between. The CDR3 has 14 amino acids. The CDR3 region has the DNA TGTGCCAGTAGTATAGGAGGGACGCACAATGAGCAGTTCTTC. Residues: CASSIGGTHNEQFF.

This clone has only one observation. The DNA of the CDR3 is TGTGCCACCAGTGGTTACGGGAGGGCCCCAAATGAGCAGTTCTTC. Residues: CATSGYGRAPNEQFF. V usage is TRBV15 and J usage is TRBJ2-1; 8 nucleotides agree with TRBD2. Trimming at V came to 6 bases and at J to 7 bases, leaving 11 bases not matched to a gene. CDR3 size: 15 residues. Looked up from germline, CDR1 is LNHNV and CDR2 is YYDKDF (reference sequence).

This clone was seen many times. V gene TRBV21-1 combines with J gene TRBJ2-7. TRBV21-1 is labeled a pseudogene. CDR3 length equals 10 residues. The CDR3 protein is CATRSYEQYF. In nucleotides, the CDR3 is TGTGCCACCAGATCCTACGAGCAGTACTTC.

This chain connects TRBV10-3 to TRBJ1-1; TRBD1 might be the D (5 bases). The germline V gene has CDR1 ENHRY and CDR2 SYGVKD. Between the trimmed V and J ends, which lost 8 bases and 1 base, there was a span of 5 bases. The CDR3 loop spans 11 amino acids. The CDR3 spells CAIGGNTEAFF. The CDR3 DNA sequence: TGTGCCATCGGGGGGAACACTGAAGCTTTCTTT.

The chain uses TRBV28 and TRBJ2-1; TRBD2 might be the D (6 bases). The CDR3 runs to 15 residues. Deletions cut 2 bases from V and 10 bases from J, with 18 bases between. In germline, CDR1 is MDHEN, CDR2 SYDVKM. The CDR3 is CASSLVGGAPREQFF. For the CDR3, the DNA is TGTGCCAGCAGTTTAGTAGGCGGGGCACCCAGGGAGCAGTTCTTC.

The rearrangement joins TRBV11-1 to TRBJ2-7; 7 bases line up with TRBD2. The CDR3 covers 16 residues. V gave up 5 bases and J gave up 5 bases; unmatched junction bases: 15. Germline assignment: CDR1 SGHAT and CDR2 FQDESV (reference sequence). The CDR3 coding sequence is TGTGCCAGCAGCCTAAGTGTTGGAGGGAGGGCCCACGAGCAGTACTTC. Translated: CASSLSVGGRAHEQYF.

The chain uses TRBV20-1 and TRBJ2-1, with no clear D. Germline V gene lookup returns CDR1 DFQATT and CDR2 SNEGSKA (reference sequence). There are 11 residues in the CDR3. Trimming took 3 bases from V and 10 from J, leaving 10 bases between them. DNA for the CDR3: TGCAGTGCTAGGTTTCGGGTAGAGCAGTTCTTC. Protein sequence: CSARFRVEQFF.

The V gene is TRBV9, the J gene TRBJ1-2; TRBD1 matches at 12 bases. With 4 bases clipped from V and 4 bases from J, the junction kept 11 bases outside the gene matches. Germline V gene sequence: CDR1 SGDLS, CDR2 YYNGEE. The CDR3 loop spans 17 amino acids. Written as DNA, the CDR3 is TGTGCCAGCAGCACGGGGACAGGGGGCACAGGCCCCTATGGCTACACCTTC. This encodes CASSTGTGGTGPYGYTF.

This sequence joins TRBV5-6 and TRBJ2-7, with D perhaps TRBD1 (5 bases). The CDR3 has 15 amino acids. Germline loops: CDR1 SGHDT, CDR2 YYEEEE. V gave up 4 bases and J gave up 0 bases, with 14 bases separating them. The DNA for the CDR3 is TGTGCCAGCAGCCAGACGGACACGACCTCCTACGAGCAGTACTTC. As protein: CASSQTDTTSYEQYF.

The rearrangement uses TRBV18 and TRBJ2-7; TRBD1 agrees at 11 bases. Losses at the gene ends were 5 bases for V and 13 bases for J; bases not matched to a gene: 10. The CDR3 has 13 residues. Germline V gene sequence: CDR1 KGHSH, CDR2 LQKENI. For the CDR3, the DNA is TGTGCCAGCTCAGACGCCGGGACAGGGGGACAATACTTC. This gives the protein CASSDAGTGGQYF. The full variable domain, with the rest looked up from reference TRBV18 and TRBJ2-7, is NAGVMQNPRHLVRRRGQEARLRCSPMKGHSHVYWYRQLPEEGLKFMVYLQKENIIDESGMPKERFSAEFPKEGPSILRIQQVVRGDSAAYFCASSDAGTGGQYFGPGTRLTVT.

This clone was recorded only once. The chain carries TRBV5-1 and TRBJ2-5, with 7 bases fitting TRBD2. The CDR3 has 14 amino acids. The junction had 3 bases not matched to a gene; V was cut back by 1 base and J by 3 bases. Per the germline V gene, CDR1 is SGHRS and CDR2 is YFSETQ. CDR3 residues: CASSLTGLEETQYF. As DNA, the CDR3 is TGCGCCAGCAGCTTGACCGGACTAGAAGAGACCCAGTACTTC.

This clone was observed once. This chain uses TRBV7-8 with TRBJ2-1; weak D call: TRBD1 (6 bases). The length of the CDR3 is 13 residues. CDR1 SGHVS and CDR2 FQNEAQ come from the germline V gene. The V end was cut by 7 bases, the J end by 7 bases, with 14 bases between. The CDR3: CASNIRGWNEQFF. CDR3 bases: TGTGCCAGCAACATCAGGGGTTGGAATGAGCAGTTCTTC. The entire variable domain, with the rest obtained from reference TRBV7-8 and TRBJ2-1, is as follows: GAGVSQSPRYKVAKRGQDVALRCDPISGHVSLFWYQQALGQGPEFLTYFQNEAQLDKSGLPSDRFFAERPEGSVSTLKIQRTQQEDSAVYLCASNIRGWNEQFFGPGTRLTVL.

The chain employs TRBV4-2 and TRBJ1-4, with D possibly TRBD1 on 6 matching bases. This CDR3 comprises 15 residues. Germline V CDR1 and CDR2: LGHNA, YNFKEQ. V dropped 4 bases and J dropped 6 bases, with 15 bases sitting between them. The CDR3 loop reads CASSPPGGGHEKLFF. DNA of the CDR3: TGTGCCAGCAGCCCGCCCGGGGGGGGGCATGAAAAACTGTTTTTT.